These 8 T cell receptor beta chains were sequenced from one sample in a study of blood T cell repertoires in COVID-19. Libraries were prepared by immunoSEQ multiplex PCR; TCRdb keeps only in-frame clonotypes and omits some of them. The repertoire holds roughly 300,000 clones, about four fifths seen once, with roughly 10% in the top ten. Material: peripheral blood. The receptors originated from a woman in her fifties or sixties who had recovered from COVID-19.

The V call is TRBV6-5, the J call TRBJ2-1; the match to TRBD2 covers 10 bases. Germline assignment: CDR1 MNHEY and CDR2 SVGAGI. CDR3 size: 14 residues. V shed 6 bases and J 9 bases; nucleotides not matched to a gene: 8. The CDR3 bases are TGTGCCAGCAGGCAGCGGGGGGGCAAAATTGAGCAGTTCTTC. This sequence encodes CASRQRGGKIEQFF.

The DNA of the CDR3 is TGTGCCAGCAGCGTAGACCCCAGCGGAGTTAATAATTCACCCCTCCACTTT. Protein product: CASSVDPSGVNNSPLHF. The chain couples TRBV9 to TRBJ1-6; no clear D gene. With 0 bases removed from V and 5 bases from J, the gap between germline ends came to 15 bases. Germline CDR1 SGDLS, CDR2 YYNGEE. The CDR3 loop spans 17 amino acids.

This clone has just one count. This sample includes further DNA sequences coding for the same CDR3. The V and J genes are TRBV4-3 and TRBJ1-6, with 7 bases lining up with TRBD1. The germline gives CDR1 LGHNA, CDR2 YSLEER. This CDR3 spans 15 amino acids. The junction had 1 base not matched to a gene; V was cut back by 0 bases and J by 5 bases. The CDR3 coding sequence is TGCGCCAGCAGCCAAGACAGGGGGGATAATTCACCCCTCCACTTT. The encoded protein is CASSQDRGDNSPLHF.

This chain connects TRBV28 to TRBJ2-1, with unresolved D. Trimming pared 6 bases from V and 0 bases from J, leaving 18 bases between. This CDR3 has 17 residues. The germline gives CDR1 MDHEN, CDR2 SYDVKM. The CDR3 DNA sequence: TGTGCCAGCAGAACCGTATGGCCGGGTGGCTCCTACAATGAGCAGTTCTTC. Translation: CASRTVWPGGSYNEQFF. Variable domain in full (rest from reference TRBV28 and TRBJ2-1): DVKVTQSSRYLVKRTGEKVFLECVQDMDHENMFWYRQDPGLGLRLIYFSYDVKMKEKGDIPEGYSVSREKKERFSLILESASTNQTSMYLCASRTVWPGGSYNEQFFGPGTRLTVL.

This clone has only a few counts. This chain uses TRBV18 with TRBJ1-2; unclear D gene. The V gene's germline CDR1 is KGHSH and CDR2 LQKENI. Trimming cost V 3 bases and J 7 bases, with 15 bases left between them. The CDR3 runs to 14 residues. This chain's CDR3 is CASSPSGSLRGYTF. The CDR3 DNA sequence: TGTGCCAGCTCACCCTCGGGGTCCCTACGTGGCTACACCTTC. Drawing the rest from reference TRBV18 and TRBJ1-2, the complete variable domain is NAGVMQNPRHLVRRRGQEARLRCSPMKGHSHVYWYRQLPEEGLKFMVYLQKENIIDESGMPKERFSAEFPKEGPSILRIQQVVRGDSAAYFCASSPSGSLRGYTFGSGTRLTVV.

This clone was recorded once. The chain joins TRBV7-9 to TRBJ1-2; 7 positions match TRBD1. The CDR3 runs 15 residues. After removal of 5 bases from V and 7 bases from J, the junction contained 13 bases not matched to a gene. CDR1 and CDR2 (germline): SEHNR, FQNEAQ (reference sequence). The CDR3 region is CASSQGGGIPTGYTF. The CDR3 nucleotides read TGTGCCAGCAGCCAAGGGGGCGGAATTCCCACTGGCTACACCTTC.

This rearrangement joins TRBV6-2 or TRBV6-3 to TRBJ2-7; D is uncertain. The CDR3 runs to 14 residues. The V gene lost 0 bases and the J gene lost 2 bases, with 8 bases spanning the gap. Germline V lookup: CDR1 MNHEY, CDR2 SVGEGT. DNA of the CDR3: TGTGCCAGCAGTTACTCGATACAGCCCTACGAGCAGTACTTC. Protein sequence: CASSYSIQPYEQYF.

The chain joins TRBV7-9 to TRBJ1-1; possible D gene TRBD1, 5 bases. Germline-derived CDR1 and CDR2 are SEHNR and FQNEAQ (reference sequence). Trimming stripped 1 base from V and 1 base from J, with 7 bases between. The CDR3 has 14 amino acids. The CDR3 loop reads CASSLDRTNTEAFF. The CDR3 nucleotides are TGTGCCAGCAGCTTAGACAGGACGAACACTGAAGCTTTCTTT.